The 21 T cell receptor beta chains presented below share a single source sample, sequenced in a study of T cell responses to AZD1222 COVID-19 vaccine. Profiled with immunoSEQ multiplex PCR; TCRdb holds only in-frame clones, not every one. The data contain over 110,000 clones, roughly nine tenths of them singletons. This sample comprised peripheral blood, obtained 28 days after the second AZD1222 dose. The receptors derive from an adult who received the AZD1222 COVID-19 vaccine.

The rearrangement uses TRBV2 and TRBJ2-2; unclear D gene. The CDR3 consists of 15 residues. Trimming left V 4 bases short and J 2 bases short, with 11 bases between. Germline lookup yields CDR1 SNHLY and CDR2 FYNNEI. CDR3 loop: CASSGVASNTGELFF. CDR3 nucleotide sequence: TGTGCCAGCAGTGGTGTAGCCTCAAACACCGGGGAGCTGTTTTTT.

The chain joins TRBV19 to TRBJ1-1; no clear D gene. Per the germline V gene, CDR1 is LNHDA and CDR2 is SQIVND (reference sequence). V was cut by 5 bases and J by 5 bases, with 9 bases left in between. The CDR3 spans 12 residues. Here the CDR3 DNA reads TGTGCCAGTAGTGTAATGGATACTGAAGCTTTCTTT. Amino acids: CASSVMDTEAFF.

J is TRBJ1-6 and V is TRBV27; D remains unclear. The CDR3 spans 12 residues. Deletions cut 2 bases from V and 8 bases from J, with 4 bases between. The germline gives CDR1 MNHEY, CDR2 SMNVEV (reference sequence). CDR3 region: CASSLRDSPLHF. CDR3 in DNA: TGTGCCAGCAGTTTAAGGGATTCACCCCTCCACTTT.

The chain joins TRBV6-5 to TRBJ1-4, with D possibly TRBD1 on 5 matching bases. Trimming removed 7 bases from V and 7 bases from J, with 16 bases in between. CDR3 length equals 14 residues. Germline values: CDR1 MNHEY, CDR2 SVGAGI. The DNA for the CDR3 is TGTGCCAGCACCGCCGTAGGGGCGGGTGAAAAACTGTTTTTT. Translated, it gives CASTAVGAGEKLFF.

The chain recombines TRBV29-1 with TRBJ2-7; 9 bases line up with TRBD1. Germline values: CDR1 SQVTM, CDR2 ANQGSEA. The CDR3 has 12 amino acids. With V trimmed by 7 bases and J by 3 bases, 4 bases remained unmatched. This chain's CDR3 is CSARDRVYEQYF. The CDR3 DNA is TGCAGCGCCCGGGACAGGGTCTACGAGCAGTACTTC.

This clone was seen once. V gene TRBV28 combines with J gene TRBJ1-6; D uncertain. The CDR3 is 14 residues long. Germline lookup yields CDR1 MDHEN and CDR2 SYDVKM. Trimming cost V 4 bases and J 7 bases, with 11 bases left between them. CDR3 coding DNA: TGTGCCAGCAGTTACACGGGAGGGAATTCACCCCTCCACTTT. Encoded protein: CASSYTGGNSPLHF.

The chain links TRBV11-2 to TRBJ1-4; unclear D gene. V was shortened by 5 bases and J by 1 base, with 11 bases between the two germline ends. The CDR3 totals 15 residues. Looked up from germline, CDR1 is SGHAT and CDR2 is FQNNGV. DNA for the CDR3: TGTGCCAGCAGCACCCGAGAGGAAACTAATGAAAAACTGTTTTTT. Its protein is CASSTREETNEKLFF.

V and J are TRBV6-6 and TRBJ1-6, with 9 bases matching TRBD1. Trimming took 6 bases from V and 7 from J; bases not matched to a gene: 4. From germline, CDR1 is MNHNY and CDR2 SVGAGI (reference sequence). CDR3 size: 14 residues. The CDR3 here is CASRPGTGNSPLHF. For the CDR3, the DNA is TGTGCCAGCAGACCCGGGACAGGGAATTCACCCCTCCACTTT.

J is TRBJ1-2 and V is TRBV6-2 or TRBV6-3; the match to TRBD1 covers 9 bases. This CDR3 contains 15 residues. V shed 4 bases, J shed 5 bases, and the junction held 8 bases outside the gene matches. Germline V lookup: CDR1 MNHEY, CDR2 SVGEGT. CDR3 protein: CASSSDRGRLYGYTF. The CDR3 DNA reads TGTGCCAGCAGTTCGGACAGGGGAAGGCTATATGGCTACACCTTC.

The chain joins TRBV7-2 to TRBJ1-3, with a tentative D call TRBD1 (5 bases). The V end was cut by 5 bases, the J end by 4 bases, with 18 bases between. The CDR3 has 16 residues. Germline V lookup: CDR1 SGHTA, CDR2 FQGNSA. CDR3 bases: TGTGCCAGCAGCACCGACAGTACTATGAGCGGAAACACCATATATTTT. Amino acid sequence: CASSTDSTMSGNTIYF.

This chain uses TRBV6-5 with TRBJ2-2; 7 bases agree with TRBD1. The germline gives CDR1 MNHEY, CDR2 SVGAGI. Trimming removed 5 bases from V and 5 bases from J; junction bases left unmatched: 8. The CDR3 totals 15 residues. CDR3 protein: CASSTGTEKTGELFF. CDR3 DNA: TGTGCCAGCAGTACCGGGACAGAAAAGACCGGGGAGCTGTTTTTT.

The V gene is TRBV7-9, the J gene TRBJ2-3; D may correspond to TRBD1 or TRBD2 (5 bases each). V was clipped by 6 bases and J by 6 bases, with 16 bases between them. The CDR3 spans 14 residues. Germline-derived CDR1 and CDR2 are SEHNR and FQNEAQ (reference sequence). DNA for the CDR3: TGTGCCAGCAGTTTGGTGGGGGTGGCGGATACGCAGTATTTT. Translating gives CASSLVGVADTQYF.

This clone was seen a single time. The CDR3 region is CASSPGYTEAFF. Here the CDR3 DNA reads TGTGCCAGCAGTCCCGGATACACTGAAGCTTTCTTT. The chain combines TRBV28 with TRBJ1-1, with D unresolved. Trimming removed 5 bases from V and 3 bases from J, with 7 bases in between. The CDR3 extends over 12 amino acids. Germline CDR1 and CDR2: MDHEN and SYDVKM.

This chain joins TRBV25-1 and TRBJ2-3, with D tentatively TRBD1 (6 bases). Per the germline V gene, CDR1 is MGHDK and CDR2 is SYGVNS. The CDR3 loop spans 15 amino acids. V lost 6 bases and J 6 bases, leaving 19 bases between the germline ends. In nucleotides, the CDR3 is TGTGCCAGCAGCCACAACCTCGGACAGCAGGATACGCAGTATTTT. It translates to CASSHNLGQQDTQYF. Full variable domain (remainder filled in from reference TRBV25-1 and TRBJ2-3): EADIYQTPRYLVIGTGKKITLECSQTMGHDKMYWYQQDPGMELHLIHYSYGVNSTEKGDLSSESTVSRIRTEHFPLTLESARPSHTSQYLCASSHNLGQQDTQYFGPGTRLTVL.

CDR3 sequence reads: CASSGTDYGYTF. The CDR3 DNA sequence: TGCGCCAGCTCCGGGACAGACTATGGCTACACCTTC. This chain joins TRBV5-1 and TRBJ1-2, with 7 bases lining up with TRBD1. Trimming cost V 7 bases and J 3 bases; bases outside gene matches: 3. The CDR3 totals 12 residues. Germline CDR1 reads SGHRS; CDR2 reads YFSETQ.

V gene TRBV4-1 combines with J gene TRBJ1-1; perhaps TRBD1 as D (5 bases). Germline V gives CDR1 MGHRA, CDR2 YSYEKL. The V end lost 1 base, the J end lost 4 bases, and 10 bases lay between the germline ends. The CDR3 loop spans 14 amino acids. The CDR3 sequence: CASSQVGEATEAFF. CDR3 DNA sequence: TGCGCCAGCAGCCAAGTAGGGGAGGCCACTGAAGCTTTCTTT.

The J gene is TRBJ1-2, the V gene TRBV6-5, with 12 bases lining up with TRBD1. Per the germline V gene, CDR1 is MNHEY and CDR2 is SVGAGI. The trim removed 4 bases at V and 6 bases at J, leaving 9 bases unmatched. This CDR3 contains 16 residues. CDR3 residues: CASSSGTGGARHGYTF. In DNA form, the CDR3 reads TGTGCCAGCAGTTCAGGGACAGGGGGCGCAAGGCATGGCTACACCTTC.

J is TRBJ2-4 and V is TRBV6-4; D is ambiguous. Germline values: CDR1 MRHNA, CDR2 SNTAGT. Trimming took 3 bases from V and 0 from J, leaving 15 bases between them. The CDR3 contains 17 residues. Here the CDR3 reads CASSEWVKSLAKNIQYF. CDR3 nucleotide sequence: TGTGCCAGCAGTGAGTGGGTGAAAAGTTTAGCCAAAAACATTCAGTACTTC.

In the case of this clone: Other DNA variants within this sample encode the same CDR3. The chain has TRBV5-1 and TRBJ1-1; D is ambiguous. Germline V lookup: CDR1 SGHRS, CDR2 YFSETQ. V lost 0 bases, J lost 1 base, and 4 bases lay in between. CDR3 length: 13 residues. The CDR3 sequence is CASSLGGNTEAFF. In nucleotides, the CDR3 is TGCGCCAGCAGCTTGGGAGGGAACACTGAAGCTTTCTTT.

The chain carries TRBV25-1 and TRBJ1-4, with a possible D match to TRBD1 (6 bases). This CDR3 has 14 residues. CDR1 and CDR2 (germline): MGHDK, SYGVNS. Trimming shortened V by 6 bases and J by 3 bases, and 11 bases separated the two germline ends. CDR3 sequence: CASRPWGPNEKLFF. The CDR3 DNA follows: TGTGCCAGCAGGCCCTGGGGGCCTAATGAAAAACTGTTTTTT.

The chain links TRBV18 to TRBJ1-1; D remains unclear. With 3 bases removed from V and 3 bases from J, the gap between germline ends came to 8 bases. The CDR3 totals 13 residues. The germline V gene has CDR1 KGHSH and CDR2 LQKENI. CDR3 residues: CASSPALDTEAFF. For the CDR3, the DNA is TGTGCCAGCTCACCGGCCTTGGACACTGAAGCTTTCTTT.